One and the same sample provided the 3 T cell receptor beta chains below, sequenced in a study of T cell changes during pregnancy in multiple sclerosis. Only in-frame clones appear in the TCRdb table, and some are missing; sequencing was by immunoSEQ multiplex PCR. The data hold tens of thousands of clones, with approximately 87% observed a single time. Sequencing used peripheral blood, obtained after pregnancy. These receptors were obtained from a female donor in good health, enrolled as a control in a pregnancy study.

As regards this clone: Germline is not matched at one junction end, which may reflect a read error. The chain links TRBV6-5 to TRBJ1-2; 9 bases match TRBD1. In germline, CDR1 is MNHEY, CDR2 SVGAGI. CDR3 length: 15 amino acids. The CDR3 DNA is TGTGCCAGCAGTGACTCCGGGACAGGGTACTATGGCTACACCTTC. Its protein product is CASSDSGTGYYGYTF.

V gene TRBV11-2 combines with J gene TRBJ2-3; 10 bases map to TRBD2. This CDR3 is 15 amino acids long. V lost 7 bases to trimming and J lost 3 bases; unmatched junction nucleotides: 7. CDR1 SGHAT and CDR2 FQNNGV come from the germline V gene. The CDR3 nucleotides read TGTGCCAGCACCTCTATGGGACTAGCGACAGATACGCAGTATTTT. It is translated as CASTSMGLATDTQYF.

This chain joins TRBV5-5 and TRBJ2-3; D is perhaps TRBD2 (5 bases). CDR1 SGHKS and CDR2 YYEKEE come from the germline V gene (reference sequence). V lost 5 bases and J lost 1, with 11 bases in between. The CDR3 is 14 residues long. The CDR3 spells CASSLGRGTDTQYF. For the CDR3, the DNA is TGTGCCAGCAGTCTCGGGCGGGGCACAGATACGCAGTATTTT. Drawing the rest from reference TRBV5-5 and TRBJ2-3, the complete variable domain is DAGVTQSPTHLIKTRGQQVTLRCSPISGHKSVSWYQQVLGQGPQFIFQYYEKEERGRGNFPDRFSARQFPNYSSELNVNALLLGDSALYLCASSLGRGTDTQYFGPGTRLTVL.